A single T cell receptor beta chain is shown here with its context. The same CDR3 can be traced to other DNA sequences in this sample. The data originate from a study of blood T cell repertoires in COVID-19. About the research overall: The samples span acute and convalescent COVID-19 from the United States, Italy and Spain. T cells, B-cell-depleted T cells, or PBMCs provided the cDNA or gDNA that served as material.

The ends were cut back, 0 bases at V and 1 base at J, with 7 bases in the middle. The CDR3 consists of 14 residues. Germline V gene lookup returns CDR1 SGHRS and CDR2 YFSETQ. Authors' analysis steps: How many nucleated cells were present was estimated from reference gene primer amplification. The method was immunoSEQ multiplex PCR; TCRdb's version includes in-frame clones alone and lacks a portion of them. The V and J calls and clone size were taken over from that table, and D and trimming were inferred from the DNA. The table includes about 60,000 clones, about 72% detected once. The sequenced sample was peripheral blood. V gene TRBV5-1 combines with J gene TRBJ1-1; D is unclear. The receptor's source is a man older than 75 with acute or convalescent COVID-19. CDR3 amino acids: CASSLGQQNTEAFF. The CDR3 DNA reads TGCGCCAGCAGCTTGGGTCAACAGAACACTGAAGCTTTCTTT.